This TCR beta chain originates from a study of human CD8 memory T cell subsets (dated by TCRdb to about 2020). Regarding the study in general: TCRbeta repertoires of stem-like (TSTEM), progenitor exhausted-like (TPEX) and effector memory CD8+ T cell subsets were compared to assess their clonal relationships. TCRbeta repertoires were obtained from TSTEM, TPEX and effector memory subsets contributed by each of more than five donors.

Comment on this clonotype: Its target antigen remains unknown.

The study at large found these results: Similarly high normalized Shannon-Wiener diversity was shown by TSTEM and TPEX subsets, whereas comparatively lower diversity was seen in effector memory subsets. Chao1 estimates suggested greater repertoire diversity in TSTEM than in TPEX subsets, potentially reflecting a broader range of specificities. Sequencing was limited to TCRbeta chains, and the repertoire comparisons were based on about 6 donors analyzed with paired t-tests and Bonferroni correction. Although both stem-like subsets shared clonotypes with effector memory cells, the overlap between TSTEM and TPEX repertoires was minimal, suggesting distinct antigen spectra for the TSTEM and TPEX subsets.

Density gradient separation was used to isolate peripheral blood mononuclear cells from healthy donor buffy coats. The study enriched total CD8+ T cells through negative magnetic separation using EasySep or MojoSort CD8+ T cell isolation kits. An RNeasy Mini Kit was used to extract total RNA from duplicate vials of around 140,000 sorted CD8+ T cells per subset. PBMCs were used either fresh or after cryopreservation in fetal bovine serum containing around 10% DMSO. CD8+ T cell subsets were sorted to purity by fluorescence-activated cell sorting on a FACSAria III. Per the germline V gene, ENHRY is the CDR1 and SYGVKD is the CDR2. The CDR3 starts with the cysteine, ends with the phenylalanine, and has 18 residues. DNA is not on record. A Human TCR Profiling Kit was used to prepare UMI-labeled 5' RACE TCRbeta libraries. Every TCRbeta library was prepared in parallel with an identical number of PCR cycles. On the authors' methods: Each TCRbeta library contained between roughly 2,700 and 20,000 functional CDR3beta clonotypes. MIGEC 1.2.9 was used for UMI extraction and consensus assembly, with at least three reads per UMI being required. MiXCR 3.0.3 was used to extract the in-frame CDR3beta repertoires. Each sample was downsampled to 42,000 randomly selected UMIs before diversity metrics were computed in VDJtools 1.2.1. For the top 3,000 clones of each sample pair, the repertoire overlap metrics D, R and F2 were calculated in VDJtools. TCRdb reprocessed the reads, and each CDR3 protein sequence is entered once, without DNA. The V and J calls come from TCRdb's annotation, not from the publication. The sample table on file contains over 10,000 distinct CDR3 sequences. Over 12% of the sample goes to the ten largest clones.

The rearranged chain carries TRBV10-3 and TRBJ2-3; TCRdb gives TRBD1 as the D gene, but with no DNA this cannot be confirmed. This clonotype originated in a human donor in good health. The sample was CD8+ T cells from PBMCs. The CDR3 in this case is CAISDPQSPGAIGDTQYF.